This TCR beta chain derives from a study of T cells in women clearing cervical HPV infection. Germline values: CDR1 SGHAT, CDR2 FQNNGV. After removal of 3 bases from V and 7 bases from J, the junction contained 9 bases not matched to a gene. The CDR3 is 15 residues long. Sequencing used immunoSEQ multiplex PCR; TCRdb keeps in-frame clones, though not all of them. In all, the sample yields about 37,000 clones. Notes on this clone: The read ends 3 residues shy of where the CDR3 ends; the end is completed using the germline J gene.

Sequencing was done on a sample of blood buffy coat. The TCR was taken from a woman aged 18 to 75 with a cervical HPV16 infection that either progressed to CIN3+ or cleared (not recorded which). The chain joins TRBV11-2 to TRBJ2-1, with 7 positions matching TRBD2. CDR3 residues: CASSLLAGFSNEQFF. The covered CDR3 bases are TGTGCCAGCAGCTTGTTAGCGGGTTTTTCAAATGAG.